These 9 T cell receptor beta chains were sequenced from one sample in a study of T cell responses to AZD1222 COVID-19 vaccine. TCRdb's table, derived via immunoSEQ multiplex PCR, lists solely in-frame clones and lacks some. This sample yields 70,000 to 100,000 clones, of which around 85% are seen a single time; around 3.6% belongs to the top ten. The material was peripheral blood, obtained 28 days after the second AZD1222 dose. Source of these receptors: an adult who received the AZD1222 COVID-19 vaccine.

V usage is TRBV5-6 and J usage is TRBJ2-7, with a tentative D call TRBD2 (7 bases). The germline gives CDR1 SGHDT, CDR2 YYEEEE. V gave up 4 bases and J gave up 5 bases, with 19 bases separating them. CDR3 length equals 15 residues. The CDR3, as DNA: TGTGCCAGCAGCCTGGTCGGGGGGCGCGTCAACGAGCAGTACTTC. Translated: CASSLVGGRVNEQYF.

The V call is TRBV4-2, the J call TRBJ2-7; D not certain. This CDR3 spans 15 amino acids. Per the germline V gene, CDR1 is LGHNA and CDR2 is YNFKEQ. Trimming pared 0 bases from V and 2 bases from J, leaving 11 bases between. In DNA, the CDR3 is TGTGCCAGCAGCCAAGAGGCTAGTGGAACCTACGAGCAGTACTTC. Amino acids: CASSQEASGTYEQYF.

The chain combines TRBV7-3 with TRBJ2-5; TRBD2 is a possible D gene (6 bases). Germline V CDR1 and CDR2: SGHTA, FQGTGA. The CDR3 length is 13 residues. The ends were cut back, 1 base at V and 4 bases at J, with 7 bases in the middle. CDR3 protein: CASSLIGGETQYF. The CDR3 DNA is TGTGCCAGCAGCTTAATCGGGGGAGAGACCCAGTACTTC.

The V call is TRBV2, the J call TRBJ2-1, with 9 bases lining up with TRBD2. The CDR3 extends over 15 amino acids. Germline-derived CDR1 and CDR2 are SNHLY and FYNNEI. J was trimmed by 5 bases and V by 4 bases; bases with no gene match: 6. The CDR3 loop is CASSGFGTSHNEQFF. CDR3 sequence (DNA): TGTGCCAGCAGTGGGTTCGGGACTAGCCACAATGAGCAGTTCTTC.

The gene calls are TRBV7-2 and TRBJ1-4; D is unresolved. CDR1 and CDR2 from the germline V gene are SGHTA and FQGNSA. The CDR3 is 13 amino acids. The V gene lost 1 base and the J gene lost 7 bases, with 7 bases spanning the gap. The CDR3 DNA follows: TGTGCCAGCAGCTTAGAGGAGCTTGAAAAACTGTTTTTT. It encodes CASSLEELEKLFF.

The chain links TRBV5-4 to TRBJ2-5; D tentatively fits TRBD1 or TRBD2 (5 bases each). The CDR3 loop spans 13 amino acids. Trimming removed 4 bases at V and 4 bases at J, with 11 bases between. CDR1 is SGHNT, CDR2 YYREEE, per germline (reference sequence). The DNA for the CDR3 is TGTGCCAGCAGCGGACCCGGGACAGAGACCCAGTACTTC. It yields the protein CASSGPGTETQYF.

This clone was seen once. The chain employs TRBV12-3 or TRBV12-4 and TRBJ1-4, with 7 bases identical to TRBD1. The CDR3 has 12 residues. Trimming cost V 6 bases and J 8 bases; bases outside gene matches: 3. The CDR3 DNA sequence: TGTGCCAGCAGGAGACAGGGAGAAAAACTGTTTTTT. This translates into CASRRQGEKLFF.

CDR3 sequence reads: CASSLKSGVAGGRVNEQFF. Written as DNA, the CDR3 is TGTGCCAGCAGCTTAAAATCGGGGGTAGCGGGAGGGAGAGTCAATGAGCAGTTCTTC. The chain has TRBV7-8 and TRBJ2-1; 11 nucleotides match TRBD2. The CDR3 is 19 amino acids. V was pared by 2 bases and J by 6 bases, with 15 bases of the junction left unmatched. The germline V gene encodes CDR1 SGHVS and CDR2 FQNEAQ.

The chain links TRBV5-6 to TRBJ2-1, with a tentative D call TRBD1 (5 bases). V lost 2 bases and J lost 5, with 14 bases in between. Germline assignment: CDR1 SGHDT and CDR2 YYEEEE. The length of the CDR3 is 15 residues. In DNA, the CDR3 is TGTGCCAGCAGCTTTTATTGGGGCTACGACAATGAGCAGTTCTTC. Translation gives CASSFYWGYDNEQFF.